This T cell receptor (beta chain) was profiled in a study of T cells in Graves' hyperthyroidism and ophthalmopathy. Turning to the study itself: Before treatment of any kind, peripheral blood was taken at initial diagnosis. General study findings and limits: Model predictions of ophthalmopathy came a median approximately 6.5 months before onset. Using 13 V-J features, a model discriminated ophthalmopathy from stable hyperthyroidism.

Ophthalmopathy patients all had a Clinical Activity Score of at least 3, a NOSPECS grade of at least 4 and disease under 3 months old. Amplification of TCR beta CDR3 regions used RNA as the template. When the TCR CDR3 underwent first-round RT-PCR, the HTBI primer set was used. TCRdb ran MiXCR on the multiplex PCR reads and lists one entry per CDR3 protein. The sample lists about 610,000 distinct CDR3 sequences, about a sixth occurring once. As for this clonotype: The antigen remains unidentified.

Germline lookup yields CDR1 MNHNS and CDR2 SASEGT. The length of the CDR3 is 16 residues. V was clipped by 2 bases and J by 1 base, with 11 bases between them. Material for sequencing was blood. The TCR originated in a woman between 40 and 55 years old with Graves' ophthalmopathy. The chain couples TRBV6-1 to TRBJ2-2; D is ambiguous. CDR3 in amino acids: CASSEMLRLNTGELFF. The CDR3 DNA reads TGTGCCAGCAGTGAAATGCTGAGACTGAACACCGGGGAGCTGTTTTTT.